The rows below give T cell receptor beta chains drawn from one sample of a study of blood T cell repertoires in COVID-19. The table came from immunoSEQ multiplex PCR; TCRdb's copy has only in-frame clones and leaves some out. Of roughly 200,000 clones detected, approximately 84% appear once; the ten largest clones hold under 10%. The sample comprised peripheral blood. Source of these receptors: a woman older than 75 with COVID-19, enrolled during active disease. The conserved cysteine and the conserved F or W are not part of the CDR3 here. Clone sizes are given selectively: once, few, many, or a class where the clone is expanded.

>TRBJ2-1|.|TRBV29-1
SVGEGGGNNEQF
>TRBJ2-3|.|TRBV5-5
ASSLEGQDTDTQY
>TRBJ1-2|.|TRBV7-9
ASSWTGDNYGYT
>TRBJ1-5|.|TRBV6-5
ASHEGAYQPQH
>TRBJ1-2|.|TRBV2
ASSDGGQGYT
>TRBJ2-7|.|TRBV4-2
ASSQDYGDRLYEQY
>TRBJ1-5|once|TRBV6-2/TRBV6-3
ASSYGGSNQPQH
>TRBJ1-2|.|TRBV9
ASSVVTGYGYT
>TRBJ2-5|.|TRBV5-1
ASSVTWDRETQY
>TRBJ1-4|.|TRBV29-1
SVRDSGGNEKLF
>TRBJ1-1|.|TRBV5-1
ASSFGQGLASEAF
>TRBJ1-4|few|TRBV4-2
ASSQVSGSPNEKLF
>TRBJ2-3|.|TRBV7-9
ASRAPARGTDTQY
>TRBJ1-3|.|TRBV6-5
ASSLTGVRRGNTIY
>TRBJ1-3|.|TRBV3-1/TRBV3-2
ASSPGTGIDNTIY
>TRBJ1-3|once|TRBV5-4
ASSLVGGSGNTIY